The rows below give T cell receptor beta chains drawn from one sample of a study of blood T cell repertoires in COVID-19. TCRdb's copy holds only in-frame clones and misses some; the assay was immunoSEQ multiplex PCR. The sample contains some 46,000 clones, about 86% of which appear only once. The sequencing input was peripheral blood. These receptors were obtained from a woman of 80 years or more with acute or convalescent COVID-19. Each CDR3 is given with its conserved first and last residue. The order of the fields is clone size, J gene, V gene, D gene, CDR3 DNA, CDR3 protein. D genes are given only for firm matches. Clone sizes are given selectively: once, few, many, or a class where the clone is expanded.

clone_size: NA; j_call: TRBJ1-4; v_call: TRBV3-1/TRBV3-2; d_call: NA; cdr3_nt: TGTGCCAGCAGCCTCCGGTCAACTAATGAAAAACTGTTTTTT; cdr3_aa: CASSLRSTNEKLFF
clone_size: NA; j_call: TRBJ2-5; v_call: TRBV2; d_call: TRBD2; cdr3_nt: TGTGCCAGCAGTGGGACTAGCGGGGGGCTACAAGAGACCCAGTACTTC; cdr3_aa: CASSGTSGGLQETQYF
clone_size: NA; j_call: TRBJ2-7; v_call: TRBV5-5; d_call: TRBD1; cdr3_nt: TGTGCCAGCAGCACCAGGTGGGACAGTTCCTACGAGCAGTACTTC; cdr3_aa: CASSTRWDSSYEQYF
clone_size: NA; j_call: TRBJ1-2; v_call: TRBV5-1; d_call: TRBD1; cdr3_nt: TGCGCCAGCAGCCCCCCCCCGTCTGGGACAGGGCGGGAGGGCTACACCTTC; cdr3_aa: CASSPPPSGTGREGYTF
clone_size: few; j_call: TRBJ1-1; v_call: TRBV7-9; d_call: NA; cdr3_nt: TGTGCCAGCAGCTTATCCGCGCCCGCAGGGCAAGCTTTCTTT; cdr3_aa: CASSLSAPAGQAFF
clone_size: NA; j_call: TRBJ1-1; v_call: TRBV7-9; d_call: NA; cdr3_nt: TGTGCCAGCAGCTTTGGGCAGGGGAACACTGAAGCTTTCTTT; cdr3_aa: CASSFGQGNTEAFF
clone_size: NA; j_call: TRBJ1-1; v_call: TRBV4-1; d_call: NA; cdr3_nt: TGCGCCAGCAGCCAAGTACTCCAAACAGGGCGCATCGAAGCTTTCTTT; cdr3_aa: CASSQVLQTGRIEAFF
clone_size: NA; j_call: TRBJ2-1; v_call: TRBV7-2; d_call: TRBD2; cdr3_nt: TGTGCCAGCAGCGCTTACAGGGGGACTAGCGTTACTGGGGAGCAGTTCTTC; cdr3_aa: CASSAYRGTSVTGEQFF
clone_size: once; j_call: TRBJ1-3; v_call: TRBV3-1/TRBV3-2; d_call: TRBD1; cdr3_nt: TGTGCCAGCAGCCAAATACAGGGGGCGACGGGAAACACCATATATTTT; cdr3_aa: CASSQIQGATGNTIYF
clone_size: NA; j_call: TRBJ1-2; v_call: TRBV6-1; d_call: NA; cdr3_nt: TGTGCCAGCAGTGAAGACACCTCGGCGGCTGGCTACACCTTC; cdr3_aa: CASSEDTSAAGYTF
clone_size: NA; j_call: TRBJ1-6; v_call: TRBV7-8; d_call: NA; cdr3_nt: TGTGCCAGCTTTGGCGATACAGGGTCCGGTGTAGGTTCACCCCTCCACTTT; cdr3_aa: CASFGDTGSGVGSPLHF
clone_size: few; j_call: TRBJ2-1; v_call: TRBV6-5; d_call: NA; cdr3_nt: TGTGCCAGCAGTTACCGGCGGGGTTCTATGCATGAGCAGTTCTTC; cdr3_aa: CASSYRRGSMHEQFF
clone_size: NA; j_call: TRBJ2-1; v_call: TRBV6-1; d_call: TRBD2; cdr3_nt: TGTGCCAGCAGTGAAAGAGCGGGGGGTTACAACAATGAGCAGTTCTTC; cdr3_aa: CASSERAGGYNNEQFF
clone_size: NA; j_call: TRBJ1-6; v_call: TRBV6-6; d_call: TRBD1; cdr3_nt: TGTGCCAGCAGGCCCGACAGGGAGAATTCCCTCCACTTT; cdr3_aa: CASRPDRENSLHF
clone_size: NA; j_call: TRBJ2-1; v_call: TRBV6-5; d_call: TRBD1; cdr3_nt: TGTGCCAGCAGGGACAGGGTTCGGCATGAGCAGTTCTTC; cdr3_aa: CASRDRVRHEQFF
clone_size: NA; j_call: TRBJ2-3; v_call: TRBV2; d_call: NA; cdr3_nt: TGTGCCAGCAGTCCCGTAGTTAGGCGGGTAACGGATACGCAGTATTTT; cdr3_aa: CASSPVVRRVTDTQYF
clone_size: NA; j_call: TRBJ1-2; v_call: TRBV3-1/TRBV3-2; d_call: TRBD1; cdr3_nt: TGTGCCAGCAGCCAGGGTCCGACAGGGGGCATAAGGGACTATGGCTACACCTTC; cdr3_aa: CASSQGPTGGIRDYGYTF
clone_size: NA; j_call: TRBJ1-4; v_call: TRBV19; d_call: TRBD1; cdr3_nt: TGTGCCAGCCTCAGGGGGCAGGATGAAAAACTGTTTTTT; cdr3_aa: CASLRGQDEKLFF
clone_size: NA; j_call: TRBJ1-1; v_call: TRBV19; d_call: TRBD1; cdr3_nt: TGTGCCAGTAAAACAGGGGGAGGGATGAACACTGAAGCTTTCTTT; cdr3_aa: CASKTGGGMNTEAFF
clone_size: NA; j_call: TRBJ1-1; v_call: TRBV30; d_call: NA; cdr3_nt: TGTGCCTGGGCAGGGTCCTCGAACACTGAAGCTTTCTTT; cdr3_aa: CAWAGSSNTEAFF
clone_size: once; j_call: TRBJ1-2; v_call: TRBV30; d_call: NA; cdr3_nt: TGTGCCTGGAGGAAAGGGGGCTATGGCTACACCTTC; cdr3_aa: CAWRKGGYGYTF
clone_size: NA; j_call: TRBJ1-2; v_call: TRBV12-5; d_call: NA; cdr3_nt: TGTGCTAGTGGTCCTACAGGGTTGGGCTACACCTTC; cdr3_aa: CASGPTGLGYTF
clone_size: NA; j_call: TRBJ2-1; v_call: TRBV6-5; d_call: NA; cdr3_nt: TGTGCCAGCAGTTTCGGGACATCATACAATGAGCAGTTCTTC; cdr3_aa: CASSFGTSYNEQFF
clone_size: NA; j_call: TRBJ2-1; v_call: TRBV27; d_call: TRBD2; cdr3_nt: TGTGCCAGCAGTTTATTCGGGACGACTAGCGGCAACAATGAGCAGTTCTTC; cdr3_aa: CASSLFGTTSGNNEQFF
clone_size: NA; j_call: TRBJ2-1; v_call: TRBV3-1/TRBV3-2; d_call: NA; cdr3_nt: TGTGCCAGCAGCCAAATAGCAGGGGCGAGCTACAATGAGCAGTTCTTC; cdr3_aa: CASSQIAGASYNEQFF
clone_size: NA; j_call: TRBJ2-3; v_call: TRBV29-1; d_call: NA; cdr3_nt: TGCAGCGTTCTTAGCACAGATACGCAGTATTTT; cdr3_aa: CSVLSTDTQYF
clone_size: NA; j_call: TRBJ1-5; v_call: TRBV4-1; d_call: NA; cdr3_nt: TGCGCCAGCAGTTGGGGGGGTAGTGATCAGCCCCAGCATTTT; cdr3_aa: CASSWGGSDQPQHF
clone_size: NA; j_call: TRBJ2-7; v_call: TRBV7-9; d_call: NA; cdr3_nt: TGTGCCAGCAGCTTAGTAGAGCTATGGCAGTACTTC; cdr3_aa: CASSLVELWQYF
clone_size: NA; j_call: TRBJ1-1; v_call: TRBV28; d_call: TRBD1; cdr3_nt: TGTGCCAGCAGTTCCTCCGGGACAGGGGCCTCTGAAGCTTTCTTT; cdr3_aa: CASSSSGTGASEAFF
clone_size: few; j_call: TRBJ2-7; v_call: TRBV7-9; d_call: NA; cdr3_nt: TGTGCCAGCAGCTCAGCAACAGGGTCCGAGCAGTACTTC; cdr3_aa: CASSSATGSEQYF
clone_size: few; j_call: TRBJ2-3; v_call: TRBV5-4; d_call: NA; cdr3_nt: TGTGCCAGCAGCTTGGGCCACCCGGGCACAGATACGCAGTATTTT; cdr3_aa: CASSLGHPGTDTQYF
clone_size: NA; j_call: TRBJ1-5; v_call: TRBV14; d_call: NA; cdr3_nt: TGTGCCAGCAGCCAATCGCAGGGGACGCCCCAGCATTTT; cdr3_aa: CASSQSQGTPQHF
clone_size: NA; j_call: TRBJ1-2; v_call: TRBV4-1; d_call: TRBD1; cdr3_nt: TGCGCCAGCAGCCGAGGACAGGGGGCCACTAACTATGGCTACACCTTC; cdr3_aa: CASSRGQGATNYGYTF
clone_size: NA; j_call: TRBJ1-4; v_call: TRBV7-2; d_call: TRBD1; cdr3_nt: TGTGCCAGCAGCCGCCACCGGGACAGGGGAACGAAAAATGAAAAACTGTTTTTT; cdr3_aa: CASSRHRDRGTKNEKLFF
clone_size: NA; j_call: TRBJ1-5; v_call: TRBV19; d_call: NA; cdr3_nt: TGTGCCAGTAGTATTCGTCGGGAAGATCAGCCCCAGCATTTT; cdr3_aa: CASSIRREDQPQHF
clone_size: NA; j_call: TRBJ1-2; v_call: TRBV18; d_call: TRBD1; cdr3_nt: TGTGCCAGCTCACCGACGGACAGGGGTTCCTATGGCTACACCTTC; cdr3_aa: CASSPTDRGSYGYTF
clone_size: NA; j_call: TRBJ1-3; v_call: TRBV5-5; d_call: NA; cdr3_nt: TGTGCCAGCAGCTCTACAGGCAGGGGTTTCTCTGGAAACACCATATATTTT; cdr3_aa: CASSSTGRGFSGNTIYF
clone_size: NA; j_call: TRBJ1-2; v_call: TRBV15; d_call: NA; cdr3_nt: TGTGCCACTTCTGCAGGGTTCGAGTCGAACTATGGCTACACCTTC; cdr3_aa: CATSAGFESNYGYTF
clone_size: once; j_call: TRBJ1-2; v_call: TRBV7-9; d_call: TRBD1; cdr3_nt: TGTGCCAGCAGCTTAGCAGGGGGCCACTATGGCTACACCTTC; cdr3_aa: CASSLAGGHYGYTF
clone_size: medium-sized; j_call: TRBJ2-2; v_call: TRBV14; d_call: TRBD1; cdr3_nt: TGTGCCAGCAGCCATCTAAGGGACAGGGCAACCGGGGAGCTGTTTTTT; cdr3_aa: CASSHLRDRATGELFF
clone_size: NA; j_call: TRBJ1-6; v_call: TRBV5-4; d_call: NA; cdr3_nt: TGTGCCAGCAGCCCTAACGGAGGAGGCTTCTCCTATAATTCACCCCTCCACTTT; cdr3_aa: CASSPNGGGFSYNSPLHF